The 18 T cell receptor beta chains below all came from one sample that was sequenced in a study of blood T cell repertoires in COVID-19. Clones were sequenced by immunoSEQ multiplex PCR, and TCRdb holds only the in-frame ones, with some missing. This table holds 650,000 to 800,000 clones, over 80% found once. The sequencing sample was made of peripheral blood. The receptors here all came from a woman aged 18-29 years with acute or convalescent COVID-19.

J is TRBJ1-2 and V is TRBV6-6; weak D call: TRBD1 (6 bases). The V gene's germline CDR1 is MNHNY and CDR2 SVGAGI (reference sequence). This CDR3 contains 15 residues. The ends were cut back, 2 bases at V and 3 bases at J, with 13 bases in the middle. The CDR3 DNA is TGTGCCAGCAGTTACACCTGGGACACCGACTATGGCTACACCTTC. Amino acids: CASSYTWDTDYGYTF.

The CDR3 region has the DNA TGTGCCAGCCCCCCAATACCCCGCGGTAGTCCCTACGAGCAGTACTTC. As protein: CASPPIPRGSPYEQYF. The V call is TRBV2, the J call TRBJ2-7; D remains unclear. In germline, CDR1 is SNHLY, CDR2 FYNNEI. Trimming stripped 8 bases from V and 2 bases from J, with 22 bases between. CDR3 size: 16 residues.

CDR3 residues: CASSSVRGGSYEQYF. CDR3 coding DNA: TGTGCCAGCAGCTCGGTTAGGGGGGGGTCCTACGAGCAGTACTTC. This rearrangement joins TRBV7-9 to TRBJ2-7; TRBD2 is a possible D gene (7 bases). The V end lost 4 bases, the J end lost 1 base, and 14 bases lay between the germline ends. This CDR3 has 15 amino acids. From germline, CDR1 is SEHNR and CDR2 FQNEAQ (reference sequence).

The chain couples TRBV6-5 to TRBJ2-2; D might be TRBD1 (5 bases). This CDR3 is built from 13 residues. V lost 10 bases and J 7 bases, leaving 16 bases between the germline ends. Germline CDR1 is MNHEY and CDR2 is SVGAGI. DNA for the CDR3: TGTGCCACCTGGCGCGTTACAGGCGGGGAGCTGTTTTTT. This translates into CATWRVTGGELFF.

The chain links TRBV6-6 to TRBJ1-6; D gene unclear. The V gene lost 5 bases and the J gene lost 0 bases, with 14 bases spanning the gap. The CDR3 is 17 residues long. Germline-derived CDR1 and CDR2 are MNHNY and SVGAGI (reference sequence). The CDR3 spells CASSPTVMSSYNSPLHF. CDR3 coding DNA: TGTGCCAGCAGTCCTACTGTGATGAGCTCCTATAATTCACCCCTCCACTTT.

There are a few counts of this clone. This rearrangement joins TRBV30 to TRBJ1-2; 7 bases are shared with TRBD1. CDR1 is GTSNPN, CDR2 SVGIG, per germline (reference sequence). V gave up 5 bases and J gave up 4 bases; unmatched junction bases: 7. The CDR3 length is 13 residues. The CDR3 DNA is TGTGCCTGGGAGCAAGGGGGCGTCTATGGCTACACCTTC. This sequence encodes CAWEQGGVYGYTF.

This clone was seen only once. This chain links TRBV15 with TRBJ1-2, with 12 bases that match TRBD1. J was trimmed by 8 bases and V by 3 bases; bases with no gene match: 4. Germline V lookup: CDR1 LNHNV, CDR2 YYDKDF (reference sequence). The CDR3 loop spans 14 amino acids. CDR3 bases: TGTGCCACCAGCAGTAGGGACAGGGGGCGCGGCTACACCTTC. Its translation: CATSSRDRGRGYTF.

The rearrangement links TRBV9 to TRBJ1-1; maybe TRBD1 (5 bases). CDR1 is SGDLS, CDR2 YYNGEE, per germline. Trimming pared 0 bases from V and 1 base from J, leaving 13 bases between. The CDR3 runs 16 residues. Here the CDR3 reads CASSVGLQASNTEAFF. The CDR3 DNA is TGTGCCAGCAGCGTAGGCCTACAGGCGTCGAACACTGAAGCTTTCTTT.

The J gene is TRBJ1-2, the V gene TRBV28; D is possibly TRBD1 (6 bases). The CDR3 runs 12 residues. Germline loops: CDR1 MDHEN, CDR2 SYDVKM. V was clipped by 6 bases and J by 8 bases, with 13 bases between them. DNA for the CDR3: TGTGCCAGCAGCACAGGGAAACGAGGCTACACCTTC. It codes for CASSTGKRGYTF.

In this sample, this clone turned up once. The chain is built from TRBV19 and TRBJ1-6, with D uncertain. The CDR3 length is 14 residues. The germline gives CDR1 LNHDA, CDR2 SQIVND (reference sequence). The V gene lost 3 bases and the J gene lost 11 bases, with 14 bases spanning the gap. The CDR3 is CASSILSGPAPLHF. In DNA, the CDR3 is TGTGCCAGTAGTATCTTAAGTGGCCCAGCACCCCTCCACTTT.

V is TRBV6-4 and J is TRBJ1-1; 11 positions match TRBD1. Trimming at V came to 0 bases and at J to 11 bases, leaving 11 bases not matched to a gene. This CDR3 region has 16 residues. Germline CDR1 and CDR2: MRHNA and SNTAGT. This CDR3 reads CASSDSGTGGVDVAFF. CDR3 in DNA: TGTGCCAGCAGTGACTCAGGGACAGGGGGTGTTGATGTTGCTTTCTTT.

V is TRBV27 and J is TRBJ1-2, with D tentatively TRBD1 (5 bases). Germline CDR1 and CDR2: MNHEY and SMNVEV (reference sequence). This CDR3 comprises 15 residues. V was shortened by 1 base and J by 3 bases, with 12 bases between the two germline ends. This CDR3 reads CASSLFGGRDYGYTF. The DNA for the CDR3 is TGTGCCAGCAGTTTATTTGGGGGGAGGGACTATGGCTACACCTTC.

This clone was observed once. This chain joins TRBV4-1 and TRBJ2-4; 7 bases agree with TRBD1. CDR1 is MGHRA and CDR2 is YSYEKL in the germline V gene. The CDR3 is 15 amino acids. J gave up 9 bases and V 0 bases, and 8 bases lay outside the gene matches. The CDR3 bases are TGCGCCAGCAGCCAAGATGGGGACAGCCCCGTCATTCAGTACTTC. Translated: CASSQDGDSPVIQYF.

CDR3 in DNA: TGTGCCAGTAGTCTTGCAGCTGAAGCTTTCTTT. Translated, it gives CASSLAAEAFF. This sequence joins TRBV19 and TRBJ1-1; D remains ambiguous. The CDR3 contains 11 residues. V lost 5 bases and J 6 bases, leaving 7 bases between the germline ends. CDR1 LNHDA and CDR2 SQIVND come from the germline V gene (reference sequence).

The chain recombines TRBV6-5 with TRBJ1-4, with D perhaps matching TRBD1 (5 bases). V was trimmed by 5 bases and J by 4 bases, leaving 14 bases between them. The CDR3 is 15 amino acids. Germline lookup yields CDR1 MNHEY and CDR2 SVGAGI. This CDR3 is CASSPLDSSNEKLFF. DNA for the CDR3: TGTGCCAGCAGTCCCCTCGACAGCAGTAATGAAAAACTGTTTTTT.

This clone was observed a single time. CDR3 bases: TGTGCCAGCAGCCCTGACACGGGGTCCGGGGAGCTGTTTTTT. Its protein is CASSPDTGSGELFF. This chain connects TRBV3-1 (or the pseudogene TRBV3-2) to TRBJ2-2; D might be TRBD2 (5 bases). This CDR3 comprises 14 residues. Germline loops: CDR1 LGHDT, CDR2 YNNKEL (reference sequence). V was cut by 4 bases and J by 6 bases, with 12 bases left in between.

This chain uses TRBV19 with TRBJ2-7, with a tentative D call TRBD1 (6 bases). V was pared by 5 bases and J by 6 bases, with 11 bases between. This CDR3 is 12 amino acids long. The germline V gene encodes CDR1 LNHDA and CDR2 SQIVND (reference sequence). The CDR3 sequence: CASSADRREQYF. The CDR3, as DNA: TGTGCCAGTAGTGCTGACAGGCGCGAGCAGTACTTC.

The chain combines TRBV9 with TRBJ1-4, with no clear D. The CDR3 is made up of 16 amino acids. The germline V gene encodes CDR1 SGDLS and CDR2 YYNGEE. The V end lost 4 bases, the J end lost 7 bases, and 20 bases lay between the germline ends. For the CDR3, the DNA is TGTGCCAGCAGCTCAAGCTCAGGTGTATTGGGTGAAAAACTGTTTTTT. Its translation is CASSSSSGVLGEKLFF.